These 17 T cell receptor beta chains were sequenced from one sample in a study of cytomegalovirus exposure and HLA in healthy donors. The study ran its PCR with 60 Vbeta and 13 Jbeta primers. Generated by immunoSEQ multiplex PCR, the TCRdb table keeps only in-frame clones and is missing some. The repertoire holds approximately 100,000 clones, with more than 60% as singletons. Sequencing was performed on PBMCs. These receptors originate from a young man in good health and CMV-seronegative.

The chain is built from TRBV2 and TRBJ2-7, with D uncertain. Germline V CDR1 and CDR2: SNHLY, FYNNEI. The V gene lost 8 bases and the J gene lost 0 bases, with 8 bases spanning the gap. The CDR3 runs 12 residues. The CDR3 here is CASVRSSYEQYF. The CDR3 DNA reads TGTGCCAGCGTGAGGTCCTCCTACGAGCAGTACTTC.

This clone was detected a few times. The chain employs TRBV2 and TRBJ2-1; TRBD2 agrees at 8 bases. CDR3 length: 15 amino acids. V shed 7 bases, J shed 0 bases, and the junction held 5 bases outside the gene matches. Germline CDR1 and CDR2: SNHLY and FYNNEI. The CDR3 DNA is TGTGCCAGCATTTTCGGGACTAGCTCCTACAATGAGCAGTTCTTC. Translation: CASIFGTSSYNEQFF.

This clone was picked up one time. CDR3 DNA sequence: TGTGCCATCAGTGAGAACGGTTTTGAAGCTTTCTTT. This translates into CAISENGFEAFF. The chain links TRBV10-3 to TRBJ1-1; no definite D call. V lost 2 bases and J lost 7, with 8 bases in between. The CDR3 has 12 amino acids. Germline V lookup: CDR1 ENHRY, CDR2 SYGVKD.

The J gene is TRBJ1-6, the V gene TRBV7-9; D may be TRBD1 (5 bases). CDR1 is SEHNR, CDR2 FQNEAQ, per germline (reference sequence). Deletions cut 4 bases from V and 8 bases from J, with 9 bases between. There are 13 residues in the CDR3. Here the CDR3 reads CASSSPGDSPLHF. DNA of the CDR3: TGTGCCAGCAGCTCGCCGGGGGATTCACCCCTCCACTTT.

The chain couples TRBV19 to TRBJ2-5; 8 bases align to TRBD2. V trimming: 4 bases; J trimming: 11 bases; junction bases outside the gene matches: 9. The CDR3 is 13 amino acids. Germline V CDR1 and CDR2: LNHDA, SQIVND (reference sequence). The CDR3, as DNA: TGTGCCAGTAGTACAGCGGGAGTCGGTGAGCAGTACTTC. Translated: CASSTAGVGEQYF.

The chain links TRBV7-3 to TRBJ2-1; TRBD2 matches 8 bases. The CDR3 consists of 17 residues. Germline assignment: CDR1 SGHTA and CDR2 FQGTGA. The V segment lost 5 bases and the J segment 3 bases; nucleotides outside the gene matches: 12. CDR3 sequence reads: CASSRGAGDLFYNEQFF. CDR3 DNA sequence: TGTGCCAGCAGCCGGGGAGCGGGAGATCTATTCTACAATGAGCAGTTCTTC.

The CDR3 reads CAWMGQSSGNTIYF. CDR3 bases: TGTGCCTGGATGGGGCAGAGCTCTGGAAACACCATATATTTT. The V gene is TRBV30, the J gene TRBJ1-3; D may be TRBD1 (5 bases). The germline gives CDR1 GTSNPN, CDR2 SVGIG (reference sequence). CDR3 length: 14 amino acids. Between the trimmed V and J ends, which lost 4 bases and 0 bases, there was a span of 10 bases.

This clone was recorded once. The rearrangement links TRBV6-1 to TRBJ2-7, with a tentative D call TRBD2 (6 bases). CDR3 length equals 13 residues. Looked up from germline, CDR1 is MNHNS and CDR2 is SASEGT. V was shortened by 2 bases and J by 6 bases, with 11 bases between the two germline ends. CDR3 bases: TGTGCCAGCAGTGAACAGTTGGAGGGCGAGCAGTACTTC. This encodes CASSEQLEGEQYF.

This chain connects TRBV6-5 to TRBJ2-7, with 7 bases fitting TRBD1. Germline V gene lookup returns CDR1 MNHEY and CDR2 SVGAGI. Losses at the gene ends were 8 bases for V and 4 bases for J; bases not matched to a gene: 14. The CDR3 spans 15 residues. This chain's CDR3 is CASRARKGGAYEQYF. CDR3 nucleotides: TGTGCCAGCCGGGCCCGAAAAGGGGGCGCGTACGAGCAGTACTTC.

The chain has TRBV25-1 and TRBJ2-3, with no clear D. Germline loops: CDR1 MGHDK, CDR2 SYGVNS. V lost 1 base and J 5 bases, leaving 4 bases between the germline ends. This CDR3 comprises 12 residues. CDR3 sequence reads: CASSEWLDTQYF. The DNA of the CDR3 is TGTGCCAGCAGTGAATGGCTAGATACGCAGTATTTT.

J is TRBJ2-4 and V is TRBV7-9; weak D call: TRBD2 (6 bases). The CDR3 sequence is 17 residues long. Between the trimmed V and J ends, which lost 5 bases and 2 bases, there was a span of 19 bases. CDR1 SEHNR and CDR2 FQNEAQ come from the germline V gene (reference sequence). The DNA of the CDR3 is TGTGCCAGCAGCATCGACCGGTGGGGGGTGACCAAAAACATTCAGTACTTC. Translating it yields CASSIDRWGVTKNIQYF.

The J gene is TRBJ2-4, the V gene TRBV6-5; 8 positions agree with TRBD1. This CDR3 has 15 amino acids. Looked up from germline, CDR1 is MNHEY and CDR2 is SVGAGI. With V trimmed by 6 bases and J by 6 bases, 10 bases remained unmatched. CDR3 nucleotide sequence: TGTGCCAGCAGCAACCCAGACAGGGGTGTAAACATTCAGTACTTC. Its protein product is CASSNPDRGVNIQYF.

The chain recombines TRBV15 with TRBJ2-2, with 11 bases identical to TRBD2. V was clipped by 5 bases and J by 2 bases; unmatched bases: 4. The CDR3 consists of 16 residues. In germline, CDR1 is LNHNV, CDR2 YYDKDF (reference sequence). CDR3 sequence: CATSPTSGKNTGELFF. CDR3 sequence (DNA): TGTGCCACCAGCCCGACTAGCGGGAAAAACACCGGGGAGCTGTTTTTT.

The genes are TRBV18 and TRBJ1-2; D unresolved. The CDR3 has 12 amino acids. The V end was cut by 9 bases, the J end by 2 bases, with 10 bases between. The germline V gene has CDR1 KGHSH and CDR2 LQKENI. CDR3 DNA sequence: TGTGCCAGTTTAGCTCTCAACTATGGCTACACCTTC. Amino acids: CASLALNYGYTF.

The chain recombines TRBV19 with TRBJ2-7; 8 bases line up with TRBD1. The CDR3 length is 15 residues. Germline V gene sequence: CDR1 LNHDA, CDR2 SQIVND (reference sequence). Trimming took 1 base from V and 9 from J; bases not matched to a gene: 11. CDR3 amino acids: CASSIAGQGKKGQYF. In DNA, the CDR3 is TGTGCCAGTAGTATAGCCGGACAGGGTAAGAAAGGGCAGTACTTC.

The chain recombines TRBV7-3 with TRBJ2-1; 9 bases line up with TRBD1. The V gene end was trimmed by 5 bases and the J gene end by 8 bases; junction bases not matched to a gene: 10. The CDR3 is 15 amino acids. Germline CDR1 SGHTA, CDR2 FQGTGA. The CDR3 DNA is TGTGCCAGCAGCCTACCGGGACAGGGACTATATGAGCAGTTCTTC. Translation: CASSLPGQGLYEQFF.

The gene calls are TRBV4-2 and TRBJ2-7, with 9 bases lining up with TRBD2. Germline CDR1 reads LGHNA; CDR2 reads YNFKEQ. V was clipped by 1 base and J by 4 bases; unmatched bases: 8. The CDR3 contains 16 residues. This chain's CDR3 is CASSQAWAGGLYEQYF. The CDR3 DNA sequence: TGTGCCAGCAGCCAAGCGTGGGCGGGGGGGCTATACGAGCAGTACTTC.